This T cell receptor beta chain was obtained from a study of OX40 agonist ivuxolimab in advanced cancers. Using immunoSEQ multiplex PCR, the repertoire was profiled, and TCRdb retains in-frame clones only, with some absent. The table shows approximately 84,000 clones, with approximately 94% occurring only once. CDR1 is LNHDA and CDR2 is SQIVND in the germline V gene (reference sequence). V lost 7 bases, J lost 3 bases, and 6 bases stayed unmatched. CDR3 length: 15 amino acids. This chain connects TRBV19 to TRBJ2-3, with 11 bases lining up with TRBD2. This clonotype was obtained from an adult with an advanced solid tumor such as melanoma, head and neck, liver or kidney cancer. This specimen consisted of CD4+ or CD8+ T cells sorted from blood, obtained in a trial of the OX40 agonist ivuxolimab. This chain's CDR3 is CASKISGGDTDTQYF. The CDR3 nucleotides are TGTGCCAGTAAAATTAGCGGGGGGGATACAGATACGCAGTATTTT.